The 21 T cell receptor beta chains given below trace back to one sample, sequenced in a study of T cell repertoires in aging, cancer and after chemotherapy. The template was genomic DNA from peripheral blood, not RNA. Multiplex touch-down PCR with TRB-A/B primers amplified rearranged V-D-J TRB sequences. Each CDR3 protein is one row after TCRdb ran MiXCR on the multiplex PCR reads. Of 350 to 450 distinct CDR3 sequences listed, less than 40% are singletons. Material for sequencing was blood. The receptor set was obtained from a human donor with a blood cancer.

This clonotype is judged medium-sized. J is TRBJ2-7 and V is TRBV19; 8 positions match TRBD1. There are 14 residues in the CDR3. Germline-derived CDR1 and CDR2 are LNHDA and SQIVND (reference sequence). The J segment lost 0 bases and the V segment lost 2 bases, leaving 0 bases of the junction unmatched. The DNA of the CDR3 is TGTGCCAGTAGTATAACAGGGGGCTCCTACGAGCAGTACTTC. Residues: CASSITGGSYEQYF.

The genes are TRBV2 and TRBJ1-4; D remains unclear. CDR1 SNHLY and CDR2 FYNNEI come from the germline V gene. The CDR3 contains 12 residues. V lost 6 bases, J lost 8 bases, and 10 bases lay in between. The CDR3 region is CASRQSGEKLFF. CDR3 in DNA: TGTGCCAGCAGACAATCGGGGGAAAAACTGTTTTTT.

The rearrangement links TRBV19 to TRBJ2-1, with 10 bases fitting TRBD2. The CDR3 has 15 amino acids. Losses at the gene ends were 4 bases for V and 2 bases for J; bases not matched to a gene: 2. Germline V gene lookup returns CDR1 LNHDA and CDR2 SQIVND (reference sequence). CDR3 DNA sequence: TGTGCCAGTAGTACCGGGACTAGCGCCTACAATGAGCAGTTCTTC. It is translated as CASSTGTSAYNEQFF.

J is TRBJ2-1 and V is TRBV10-3, with a weak D call TRBD1 (5 bases). CDR1 is ENHRY, CDR2 SYGVKD, per germline. This CDR3 contains 14 residues. V dropped 0 bases and J dropped 5 bases, with 8 bases sitting between them. CDR3 amino acids: CAISESRGNNEQFF. The DNA for the CDR3 is TGTGCCATCAGTGAGTCTAGGGGAAACAATGAGCAGTTCTTC.

In this sample, this clonotype is large. The J gene is TRBJ1-6, the V gene TRBV27, with 9 bases matching TRBD1. With 5 bases clipped from V and 10 bases from J, the junction kept 6 bases outside the gene matches. CDR3 length: 14 amino acids. Per the germline V gene, CDR1 is MNHEY and CDR2 is SMNVEV (reference sequence). The CDR3 nucleotides read TGTGCCAGCAGTCCGGGACAGGGTCACTCACCCCTCCACTTT. Amino acids: CASSPGQGHSPLHF.

The J gene is TRBJ2-6, the V gene TRBV7-9, with a tentative D call TRBD1 (6 bases). Germline CDR1 SEHNR, CDR2 FQNEAQ (reference sequence). Trimming pared 6 bases from V and 1 base from J, leaving 19 bases between. The CDR3 contains 18 residues. The CDR3 DNA is TGTGCCAGCAGGGATACCAAGACAGGTATATCTGGGGCCAACGTCCTGACTTTC. It codes for CASRDTKTGISGANVLTF.

This clonotype was detected only a few times. The chain has TRBV6-5 and TRBJ2-1, with TRBD2 matching over 13 bases. CDR1 is MNHEY and CDR2 is SVGAGI in the germline V gene. This CDR3 is 15 amino acids long. The V gene end was trimmed by 4 bases and the J gene end by 8 bases; junction bases not matched to a gene: 5. For the CDR3, the DNA is TGTGCCAGCAGTTTGGGACTAGCGGGGAAATATGAGCAGTTCTTC. It is translated as CASSLGLAGKYEQFF.

This clonotype is large within its sample. The gene calls are TRBV6-1 and TRBJ2-7; 12 nucleotides line up with TRBD2. The CDR3 is 20 residues long. V lost 3 bases, J lost 0 bases, and 15 bases stayed unmatched. Germline CDR1 and CDR2: MNHNS and SASEGT. The CDR3 reads CASSERGAGTSGPSSYEQYF. CDR3 sequence (DNA): TGTGCCAGCAGTGAGAGGGGGGCCGGGACTAGCGGGCCCAGCTCCTACGAGCAGTACTTC.

Judged by abundance, this clonotype is medium-sized. This chain joins TRBV27 and TRBJ1-5, with TRBD1 identical over 8 bases. After removal of 6 bases from V and 4 bases from J, the junction contained 5 bases not matched to a gene. The CDR3 covers 14 residues. Germline loops: CDR1 MNHEY, CDR2 SMNVEV (reference sequence). CDR3 bases: TGTGCCAGCAGCCCGGACAGGGATAATCAGCCCCAGCATTTT. Translated: CASSPDRDNQPQHF.

The chain carries TRBV19 and TRBJ2-3; unclear D gene. This CDR3 comprises 13 residues. The germline V gene has CDR1 LNHDA and CDR2 SQIVND (reference sequence). Trimming stripped 7 bases from V and 1 base from J, with 9 bases between. The CDR3 region is CASKSVGTDTQYF. In nucleotides, the CDR3 is TGTGCCAGTAAGTCTGTCGGCACAGATACGCAGTATTTT. Together with reference TRBV19 and TRBJ2-3, the CDR3 gives the full variable domain: DGGITQSPKYLFRKEGQNVTLSCEQNLNHDAMYWYRQDPGQGLRLIYYSQIVNDFQKGDIAEGYSVSREKKESFPLTVTSAQKNPTAFYLCASKSVGTDTQYFGPGTRLTVL.

This clonotype was observed a few times. V gene TRBV7-2 combines with J gene TRBJ1-1; D gene unclear. Germline assignment: CDR1 SGHTA and CDR2 FQGNSA. The CDR3 extends over 13 amino acids. The V and J ends lost 4 bases and 1 base respectively, with 7 bases between them. CDR3 protein: CASSYTSNTEAFF. Written as DNA, the CDR3 is TGTGCCAGCAGCTATACATCGAACACTGAAGCTTTCTTT.

This clonotype ranks as medium-sized. The germline gene is not matched at one end of the junction; a read error may be the cause. The V and J genes are TRBV7-2 and TRBJ2-1; 7 bases agree with TRBD2. Germline V CDR1 and CDR2: SGHTA, FQGNSA. This CDR3 spans 15 amino acids. The CDR3 nucleotides read TGTGCCAGCGGCTTGGGGACTAACTCCTACAATGAGCAGTTCTTC. It specifies CASGLGTNSYNEQFF.

V and J are TRBV19 and TRBJ1-1; 7 bases match TRBD1. The J segment lost 3 bases and the V segment lost 1 base, leaving 5 bases of the junction unmatched. The CDR3 contains 15 residues. Germline-derived CDR1 and CDR2 are LNHDA and SQIVND (reference sequence). The CDR3 DNA follows: TGTGCCAGTAGTATAGGACAGGGCTTCCACACTGAAGCTTTCTTT. Translated: CASSIGQGFHTEAFF.

The gene calls are TRBV20-1 and TRBJ1-2; perhaps TRBD1 as D (5 bases). This CDR3 has 13 residues. Trimming shortened V by 3 bases and J by 7 bases, and 15 bases separated the two germline ends. Germline-derived CDR1 and CDR2 are DFQATT and SNEGSKA (reference sequence). DNA for the CDR3: TGCAGTGCTAGGGATCCCAGGGCGTCTGGCTACACCTTC. Translated: CSARDPRASGYTF.

This clonotype counts as medium-sized. The CDR3 loop is CSARDWGLAAASGNEQFF. Written as DNA, the CDR3 is TGCAGTGCTAGAGATTGGGGGCTGGCGGCTGCCTCTGGGAATGAGCAGTTCTTC. V is TRBV20-1 and J is TRBJ2-1; D might be TRBD1 (6 bases). The germline V gene encodes CDR1 DFQATT and CDR2 SNEGSKA (reference sequence). V shed 0 bases and J shed 7 bases, with 25 bases lying between them. The CDR3 loop spans 18 amino acids.

J is TRBJ2-7 and V is TRBV27, with TRBD2 identical over 10 bases. Germline CDR1 reads MNHEY; CDR2 reads SMNVEV (reference sequence). The CDR3 is 16 amino acids. Trimming at V came to 2 bases and at J to 0 bases, leaving 4 bases not matched to a gene. The CDR3 sequence: CASSLLAGEVSYEQYF. As DNA, the CDR3 is TGTGCCAGCAGTTTACTAGCGGGAGAGGTCTCCTACGAGCAGTACTTC.

The CDR3 spells CASRHRGESRREQYV. In DNA, the CDR3 is TGTGCCAGCAGGCATAGGGGGGAGTCCCGTCGGGAGCAGTACGTC. The rearrangement uses TRBV7-2 and TRBJ2-7, with D perhaps matching TRBD1 or TRBD2 (6 bases each). There are 15 residues in the CDR3. CDR1 and CDR2 from the germline V gene are SGHTA and FQGNSA. V lost 6 bases and J 7 bases, leaving 22 bases between the germline ends.

The chain uses TRBV27 and TRBJ2-2, with TRBD2 matching over 10 bases. This CDR3 contains 16 residues. In germline, CDR1 is MNHEY, CDR2 SMNVEV (reference sequence). V lost 5 bases to trimming and J lost 5 bases; unmatched junction nucleotides: 8. CDR3 protein: CASSLIAGGRTGELFF. For the CDR3, the DNA is TGTGCCAGCAGTCTTATAGCGGGAGGTCGGACCGGGGAGCTGTTTTTT.

There are a few counts of this clonotype. V usage is TRBV20-1 and J usage is TRBJ2-1; tentative D call: TRBD2 (5 bases). The CDR3 extends over 14 amino acids. V was shortened by 6 bases and J by 7 bases, with 19 bases between the two germline ends. Germline CDR1 DFQATT, CDR2 SNEGSKA (reference sequence). CDR3: CSAKSGALGNEQFF. In DNA form, the CDR3 reads TGCAGTGCAAAAAGCGGAGCCCTAGGGAATGAGCAGTTCTTC.

This clonotype has only one observation. V usage is TRBV30 and J usage is TRBJ2-2, with 11 bases aligning to TRBD2. This CDR3 is built from 16 residues. The V and J ends lost 5 bases and 0 bases, in that order; junction bases with no gene match: 5. CDR1 GTSNPN and CDR2 SVGIG come from the germline V gene (reference sequence). CDR3 sequence: CAWGKLAGANTGELFF. CDR3 in DNA: TGTGCCTGGGGGAAACTAGCGGGGGCGAACACCGGGGAGCTGTTTTTT.

This clonotype showed up just a few times. This chain uses TRBV2 with TRBJ2-7, with D perhaps TRBD1 (6 bases). V lost 6 bases and J 5 bases, leaving 14 bases between the germline ends. The CDR3 is 13 amino acids. In germline, CDR1 is SNHLY, CDR2 FYNNEI. The CDR3 protein is CASSYSQGNEQYV. The CDR3 DNA reads as TGTGCCAGCAGCTACTCACAGGGAAACGAGCAGTACGTC.